The TCR beta chain described here comes from a study of cytomegalovirus exposure and HLA in healthy donors. Healthy donors of bone marrow made up the group. This clone occurred a few times. Its antigen is unidentified. The study's findings and limits: The authors enumerated 180 or so TCR beta chains as linked to cytomegalovirus. In a later analysis, the majority of CMV-associated beta chains seemingly showed HLA restriction.

The PCR made use of 60 Vbeta and 13 Jbeta primers. Generated by immunoSEQ multiplex PCR, the TCRdb table keeps only in-frame clones and is missing some. The table lists under 110,000 clones, roughly 74% of them singletons. Germline lookup yields CDR1 SQVTM and CDR2 ANQGSEA. V lost 5 bases, J lost 6 bases, and 19 bases lay in between. CDR3 length equals 14 residues. The genes are TRBV29-1 and TRBJ2-5; tentative D call: TRBD1 (7 bases). Sequencing was carried out using PBMCs. The source of this sequence is a man aged 35 to 55 in good health and CMV-seronegative. CDR3 protein: CSVRLGGGGQTQYF. As DNA, the CDR3 is TGCAGCGTTAGGTTAGGAGGGGGCGGCCAGACCCAGTACTTC. Together with reference TRBV29-1 and TRBJ2-5, the CDR3 gives the full variable domain: SAVISQKPSRDICQRGTSLTIQCQVDSQVTMMFWYRQQPGQSLTLIATANQGSEATYESGFVIDKFPISRPNLTFSTLTVSNMSPEDSSIYLCSVRLGGGGQTQYFGPGTRLLVL.